This T cell receptor beta chain was sequenced in a study of T cells in Graves' hyperthyroidism and ophthalmopathy. CDR3 size: 15 residues. The V gene lost 7 bases and the J gene lost 2 bases, with 17 bases spanning the gap. The germline CDR1 and CDR2 sequences are MRHNA and SNTAGT. Comments on this clonotype: The antigen is undetermined.

Regarding the study as a whole: Median prediction lead before ophthalmopathy onset was 5 to 7 months with the model.

RNA transcripts gave rise to amplified TCR beta CDR3 regions. The study used the HTBI primer set for a first-round RT-PCR of the TCR CDR3. One entry per CDR3 protein, called by TCRdb with MiXCR from the multiplex PCR reads. Counted here are some 560,000 distinct CDR3 sequences, around a sixth occurring once; the ten biggest clones make up about 7%. Exclusions: uncontrolled infection, other autoimmune disease, pregnancy, lactation. The chain employs TRBV6-4 and TRBJ2-5, with D tentatively TRBD2 (6 bases). Sequencing was done on a sample of blood. This receptor was identified in a woman in her 30s with Graves' hyperthyroidism. The CDR3 here is CASTRLGGWQETQYF. In DNA form, the CDR3 reads TGTGCCAGCACCAGACTAGGAGGTTGGCAAGAGACCCAGTACTTC.